This TCR beta chain came from a study of T cells in Graves' hyperthyroidism and ophthalmopathy. Study-wide findings and caveats: Ophthalmopathy was model-predicted a median approximately six months pre-onset.

This clonotype was picked up many times. No antigen is known for it. RNA transcripts gave rise to amplified TCR beta CDR3 regions. HTBI primers drove first-round RT-PCR of the TCR CDR3. TCRdb ran MiXCR on the multiplex PCR reads and lists one entry per CDR3 protein. The sample consists of 460,000 or so distinct CDR3 sequences, roughly an eighth of them appearing once. No ophthalmopathy progression within 18 months constituted stable Graves' hyperthyroidism. Exclusion of patients followed from uncontrolled infection, other autoimmune disease, pregnancy or lactation. V shed 2 bases, J shed 9 bases, and the junction held 8 bases outside the gene matches. The CDR3 is 15 residues long. Germline CDR1 and CDR2: SGHRS and YFSETQ.

The clonotype was recovered from a woman under 30 with Graves' hyperthyroidism. Sequenced input: blood. This chain links TRBV5-1 with TRBJ2-1; 10 nucleotides align to TRBD2. CDR3 nucleotide sequence: TGCGCCAGCAGCTTAGCCAGCGGGAGGGCCTTTGAGCAGTTCTTC. This codes for CASSLASGRAFEQFF.